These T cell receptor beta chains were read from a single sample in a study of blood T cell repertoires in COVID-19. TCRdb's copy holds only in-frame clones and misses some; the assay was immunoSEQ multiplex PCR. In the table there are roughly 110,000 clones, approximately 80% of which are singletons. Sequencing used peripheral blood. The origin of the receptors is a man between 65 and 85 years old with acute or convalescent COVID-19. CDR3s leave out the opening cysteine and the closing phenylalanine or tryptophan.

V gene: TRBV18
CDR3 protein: ASSPGVGYEQY

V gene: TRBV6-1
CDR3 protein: ASSEALTGFDEQY

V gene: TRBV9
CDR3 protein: ASSPRTGHSGNTIY

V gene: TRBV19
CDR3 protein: ASSPTGGHGRI

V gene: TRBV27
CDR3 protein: ASSLRTGGASEAF

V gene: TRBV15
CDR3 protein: ATNMMGGQPQH

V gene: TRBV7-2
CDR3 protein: ASSSRTGGGTEAF

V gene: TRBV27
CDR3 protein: ASSYGHMNTEAF

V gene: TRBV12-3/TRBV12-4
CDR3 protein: ASTPLENSPLH

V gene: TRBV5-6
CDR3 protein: ASSLAQDSPGAF

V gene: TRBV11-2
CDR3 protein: ASSLGWRGGYTGELF

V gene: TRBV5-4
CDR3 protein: ASSLVVGLNTGELF

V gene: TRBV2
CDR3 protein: ASRPTQNYGYT

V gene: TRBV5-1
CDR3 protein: ASRWRGTSTEAF

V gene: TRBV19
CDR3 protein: ASSNTGGASNQPQH

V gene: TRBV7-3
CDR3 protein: ASSLNAEEYGYT

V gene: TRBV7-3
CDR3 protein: ASSPQSGTYEQY

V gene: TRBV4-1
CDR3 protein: ASSQDQGGGADEQF

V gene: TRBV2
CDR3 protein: ASSVWQNTEAF

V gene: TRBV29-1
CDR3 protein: SVDGGVQETQY

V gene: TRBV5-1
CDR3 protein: ASSWTGTENQPQH

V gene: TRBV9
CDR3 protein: ASSVGGVGTDTQY

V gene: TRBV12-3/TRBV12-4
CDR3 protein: AGGGSSGNTIY

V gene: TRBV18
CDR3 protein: ASSQSRDRGGNTIY

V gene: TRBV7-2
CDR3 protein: ASSTGTVRDTQY

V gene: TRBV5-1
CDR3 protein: ASSSGTSGGGQETQY

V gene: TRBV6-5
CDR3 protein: ASRVDRGGHGYT

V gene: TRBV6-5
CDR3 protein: ASSRQVLNEKLF

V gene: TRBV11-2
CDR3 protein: ASSFPPNYGYT

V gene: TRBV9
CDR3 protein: ASSVGRDSPYEQY

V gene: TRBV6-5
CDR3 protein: ASSYTGQGEYGYT

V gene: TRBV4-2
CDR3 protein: ASSQDAGGLNTEAF

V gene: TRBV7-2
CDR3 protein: ASSPFGRENIQY

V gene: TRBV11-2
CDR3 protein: ASSLKNAGVSYEQY

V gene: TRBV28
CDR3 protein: ASSSQNRGLLETQY

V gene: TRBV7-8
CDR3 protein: ASSLNLDRVAEAF

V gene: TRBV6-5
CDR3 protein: ASSYGTGLHSPLH

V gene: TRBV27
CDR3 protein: ASSLSSGLHNEQF

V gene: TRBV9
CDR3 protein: ASSAGLAFEDTQY

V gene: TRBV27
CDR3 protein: ASSFRGDSGSPLH

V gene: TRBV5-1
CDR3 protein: ASSTGTGDAGNTIY

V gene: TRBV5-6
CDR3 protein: ASSTYSYEQY

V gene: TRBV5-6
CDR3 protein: ASSLDWGGNEQF

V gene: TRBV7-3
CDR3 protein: ASSLAPATDGYT

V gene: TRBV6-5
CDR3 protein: ASSQTVNYGYT

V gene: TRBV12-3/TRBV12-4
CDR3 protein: ASSLSLNTEAF

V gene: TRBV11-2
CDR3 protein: ASSLDSGGGALQY

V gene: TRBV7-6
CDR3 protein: ASSSAGTSGVPSSNEQF

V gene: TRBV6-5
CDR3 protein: ASNRPEPGDGYT

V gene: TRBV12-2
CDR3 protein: ASRLRRGLVASEQY

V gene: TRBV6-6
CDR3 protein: ASTPRSGGDSPLH

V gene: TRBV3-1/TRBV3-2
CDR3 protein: ASSPGRANGYT

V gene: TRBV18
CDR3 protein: ASSLGTGTGNGTEAF

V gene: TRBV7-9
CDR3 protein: ASSLVSNEKLF

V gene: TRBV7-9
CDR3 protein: ASSLGGAPGNTIY

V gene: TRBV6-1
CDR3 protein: ASSEAQLAGGYTQY

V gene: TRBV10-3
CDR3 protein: AIRGEVGTYEQY

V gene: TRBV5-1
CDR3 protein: ASSLTMGTSSSYNEQF